This T cell receptor beta chain was obtained from a study of neoadjuvant nivolumab and ipilimumab in lung cancer. CDR3 length: 12 amino acids. The germline CDR1 and CDR2 sequences are SNHLY and FYNNEI. With 4 bases removed from V and 2 bases from J, the gap between germline ends came to 5 bases. As to this clone: This sample also contains other DNA sequences that code for the same CDR3.

The method was immunoSEQ multiplex PCR; TCRdb's version includes in-frame clones alone and lacks a portion of them. The sample consists of over 25,000 clones, 70% to 80% of them appearing once. The sequencing used tumor tissue, collected after neoadjuvant nivolumab, alone or with ipilimumab, at or shortly before surgery. The sequence came from an adult with non-small cell lung cancer. The chain carries TRBV2 and TRBJ2-5, with D unclear. The CDR3 sequence: CASSVQQETQYF. The DNA for the CDR3 is TGTGCCAGCAGTGTGCAACAAGAGACCCAGTACTTC.